The rows below give T cell receptor beta chains drawn from one sample of a study of T cells in Graves' hyperthyroidism and ophthalmopathy. Each CDR3 protein gets one entry after TCRdb re-called the multiplex PCR reads with MiXCR. The sample carries hundreds of thousands of distinct CDR3 sequences, around a sixth recorded once. The sample was blood. Receptors were obtained from a woman under 30 with Graves' hyperthyroidism. CDR3s include the opening cysteine and the closing phenylalanine or tryptophan. A clone size is listed for some rows: how often the clone was seen (once, few, many), or a class if it is expanded.

clone_size j_call v_call cdr3_aa
many TRBJ2-7 TRBV20-1 CSARGRGALSYEQYF
few TRBJ2-7 TRBV10-3 CAISEGGTGSYEQYF
many TRBJ2-5 TRBV3-1 CASRELGDWETQYF
few TRBJ1-5 TRBV9 CASSEGTDELKPQHF
few TRBJ2-2 TRBV28 CATKRTDQTSGELFF
many TRBJ2-7 TRBV28 CASLGGQKAYEQYF
few TRBJ1-4 TRBV19 CASSMEGQYEKLFF
many TRBJ2-7 TRBV5-1 CASSLGTEYEQYF
. TRBJ1-5 TRBV7-8 CASSRPLEPQHF
. TRBJ1-1 TRBV25-1 CATGPQTGALTEAFF
many TRBJ1-4 TRBV11-2 CASSYNLINEKLFF
. TRBJ1-6 TRBV7-2 CASSPRGQSSYNSPLHF
. TRBJ2-3 TRBV6-1 CASSVGTHSTDTQYF
. TRBJ2-2 TRBV7-2 CASSLRQLNTGELFF
. TRBJ2-7 TRBV6-1 CASSKTGEFYEQYF
. TRBJ2-5 TRBV27 CASRQLPGLAGYLQETQYF
. TRBJ2-4 TRBV19 CAIATGDKNIQYF
many TRBJ1-1 TRBV4-1 CASSQSGASNTEAFF
. TRBJ2-1 TRBV11-1 CASSHRLGRSSYNEQFF
many TRBJ2-3 TRBV5-8 CASSPWGLRGTDTQYF
. TRBJ1-5 TRBV12-3/TRBV12-4 CASSFEPNQPQHF
many TRBJ2-5 TRBV5-1 CASSLGHREETQYF
many TRBJ1-1 TRBV7-9 CASSLALVRQTLNTEAFF
. TRBJ2-7 TRBV20-1 CSARDSRDSLGYEQYF
many TRBJ2-3 TRBV20-1 CSAPMSATDTQYF
many TRBJ2-7 TRBV10-3 CAISESTTPRLVPYEQYF
. TRBJ1-3 TRBV6-1 CASTYGGVSGNTIYF
once TRBJ1-6 TRBV7-2 CASRAGTGSSPLHF
. TRBJ1-6 TRBV7-9 CASSGPGQGSPLHF
many TRBJ1-2 TRBV3-1 CASSHREYYGYTF
. TRBJ1-4 TRBV7-2 CASSFYRATNEKLFF
many TRBJ2-7 TRBV2 CASSFTGSQGEQYF
many TRBJ1-2 TRBV20-1 CSARESDRGNYGYTF
. TRBJ2-1 TRBV15 CATSNVYNEQFF
few TRBJ2-5 TRBV19 CASSIPGLGGETQYF
many TRBJ2-1 TRBV12-3/TRBV12-4 CASSLAPWTSGRGEQFF
many TRBJ1-2 TRBV3-1 CASSTAGDYGYTF
. TRBJ2-1 TRBV19 CASSLTVATLNEQFF
many TRBJ2-2 TRBV5-1 CASSHRAGDSTGELFF
. TRBJ1-2 TRBV2 CASRTPKGSHYGYTF
many TRBJ1-5 TRBV29-1 CSVVFPRADGGQGINQPQHF